This T cell receptor beta chain stems from a study of blood T cell repertoires in COVID-19. At the level of the study: COVID-19 samples, acute and convalescent, were from the United States, Italy and Spain. PBMCs, B-cell-depleted T cells, or T cells provided the cDNA or gDNA that made up the material.

CDR3 length: 15 residues. In the study's own analysis: From reference gene primer amplification, estimates of nucleated cell counts were derived. Using immunoSEQ multiplex PCR, the repertoire was profiled, and TCRdb retains in-frame clones only, with some absent. Clone size and the V and J calls come from that table; the DNA yielded D and trimming. The table records around 83,000 clones, more than 85% of them present only once. The J gene is TRBJ1-4, the V gene TRBV12-1; no DNA check was done on the table's D call, TRBD1. TRBV12-1 is described as a pseudogene. The sample consisted of peripheral blood. The sequence was obtained from an elderly man with active or convalescent COVID-19. This CDR3 is CASPVEIRGNEKLFF. The CDR3, as DNA: TGTGCCAGCCCCGTTGAGATTAGGGGTAATGAAAAACTGTTTTTT.